The 21 T cell receptor beta chains below come from one sample, sequenced in a study of blood T cell repertoires in COVID-19. Profiling relied on immunoSEQ multiplex PCR, and the TCRdb table lists in-frame clones only, not all of them. Seen here are some 250,000 clones, approximately 84% observed once, and the top ten hold approximately 4.4%. The sequenced material came from peripheral blood. All receptors come from a man in his forties or fifties with active or convalescent COVID-19.

The chain has TRBV25-1 and TRBJ1-2; D is possibly TRBD1 (5 bases). This CDR3 is 14 amino acids long. V lost 2 bases and J 4 bases, leaving 11 bases between the germline ends. The germline V gene has CDR1 MGHDK and CDR2 SYGVNS. The CDR3 protein is CASSEPQALYGYTF. The CDR3 DNA is TGTGCCAGCAGTGAACCACAGGCGCTCTATGGCTACACCTTC.

This clone occurred once. V is TRBV7-7 and J is TRBJ2-5, with TRBD1 identical over 7 bases. With V trimmed by 2 bases and J by 1 base, 7 bases remained unmatched. CDR1 SSHAT and CDR2 FNYEAQ come from the germline V gene (reference sequence). The CDR3 contains 16 residues. The CDR3 is CASSLSRQGVQETQYF. The CDR3 nucleotides read TGTGCCAGCAGCTTAAGCCGACAGGGAGTCCAAGAGACCCAGTACTTC. The whole variable domain, remainder taken from reference TRBV7-7 and TRBJ2-5, is GAGVSQSPRYKVTKRGQDVTLRCDPISSHATLYWYQQALGQGPEFLTYFNYEAQPDKSGLPSDRFSAERPEGSISTLTIQRTEQRDSAMYRCASSLSRQGVQETQYFGPGTRLLVL.

The chain joins TRBV28 to TRBJ2-7; D is possibly TRBD2 (6 bases). The V gene's germline CDR1 is MDHEN and CDR2 SYDVKM. CDR3 length: 14 residues. V lost 6 bases and J lost 11, with 23 bases in between. The CDR3 region has the DNA TGTGCCAGCAGGACCACAAGCCGGGAGACACACAAGTACTTC. Its protein product is CASRTTSRETHKYF.

The chain carries TRBV11-2 and TRBJ2-1; the D gene is possibly TRBD2 (6 bases). Germline V gene sequence: CDR1 SGHAT, CDR2 FQNNGV. The CDR3 sequence is 14 residues long. V was trimmed by 3 bases and J by 3 bases, leaving 9 bases between them. The CDR3 nucleotides are TGTGCCAGCAGCTTTGGGGACTTCTACAATGAGCAGTTCTTC. Translated: CASSFGDFYNEQFF.

The chain joins TRBV6-6 to TRBJ1-1, with D unclear. Between the trimmed V and J ends, which lost 5 bases and 0 bases, there was a span of 19 bases. The germline CDR1 and CDR2 sequences are MNHNY and SVGAGI (reference sequence). The CDR3 is 17 residues long. The CDR3 sequence is CASSPSITPPMNTEAFF. CDR3 coding DNA: TGTGCCAGCAGTCCGAGTATTACTCCCCCGATGAACACTGAAGCTTTCTTT.

CDR3 loop: CASRRLNSNQPQHF. In nucleotides, the CDR3 is TGTGCCAGCAGGCGACTCAATAGCAATCAGCCCCAGCATTTT. The rearrangement uses TRBV6-5 and TRBJ1-5, with D unclear. The CDR3 length is 14 residues. Germline values: CDR1 MNHEY, CDR2 SVGAGI. The V gene lost 6 bases and the J gene lost 0 bases, with 9 bases spanning the gap.

For the CDR3, the DNA is TGTGCCAGCAGTCTCGCCGGGACTAGCACAGATACGCAGTATTTT. Protein: CASSLAGTSTDTQYF. The V gene is TRBV6-2 or TRBV6-3, the J gene TRBJ2-3; D may be TRBD2 (6 bases). Germline loops: CDR1 MNHEY, CDR2 SVGEGT. This CDR3 spans 15 amino acids. Trimming took off 5 bases at V and 0 bases at J, with 12 bases between the two ends.

V and J are TRBV5-1 and TRBJ2-7; perhaps TRBD1 as D (6 bases). CDR1 and CDR2 from the germline V gene are SGHRS and YFSETQ. This CDR3 is 14 amino acids long. V was cut by 7 bases and J by 3 bases, with 17 bases left in between. CDR3 nucleotide sequence: TGCGCCAGCGGATTACAGGGATCAGGCTACGAGCAGTACTTC. Translating it yields CASGLQGSGYEQYF.

This chain uses TRBV28 with TRBJ2-5, with TRBD1 as a possible D gene (6 bases). This CDR3 has 16 amino acids. Looked up from germline, CDR1 is MDHEN and CDR2 is SYDVKM. V shed 5 bases and J shed 0 bases, with 16 bases lying between them. CDR3 sequence (DNA): TGTGCCAGCAGTCCCTCCGTGAGGGGGAACCAAGAGACCCAGTACTTC. Encoded protein: CASSPSVRGNQETQYF. The whole variable domain, filled in from reference TRBV28 and TRBJ2-5, reads DVKVTQSSRYLVKRTGEKVFLECVQDMDHENMFWYRQDPGLGLRLIYFSYDVKMKEKGDIPEGYSVSREKKERFSLILESASTNQTSMYLCASSPSVRGNQETQYFGPGTRLLVL.

The chain carries TRBV27 and TRBJ1-1; D is unclear. Per germline, CDR1 MNHEY and CDR2 SMNVEV (reference sequence). Trimming took 3 bases from V and 4 from J, leaving 9 bases between them. The CDR3 consists of 13 residues. Here the CDR3 reads CASSFTDGTEAFF. In nucleotides, the CDR3 is TGTGCCAGCAGTTTCACTGATGGCACTGAAGCTTTCTTT.

CDR3 in amino acids: CASSPRGATNEKLFF. The CDR3 DNA sequence: TGTGCCAGCTCCCCCCGGGGGGCTACTAATGAAAAACTGTTTTTT. V gene TRBV18 combines with J gene TRBJ1-4, with a possible D match to TRBD1 (6 bases). The germline V gene encodes CDR1 KGHSH and CDR2 LQKENI. This CDR3 has 15 amino acids. Deletions cut 6 bases from V and 2 bases from J, with 13 bases between.

Points on this clone: This may be a read error, as it is one base from a much larger clone. The same CDR3 also results from other DNA sequences found in this sample. The genes are TRBV3-1 (or the pseudogene TRBV3-2) and TRBJ2-1; 8 nucleotides align to TRBD2. The germline V gene encodes CDR1 LGHDT and CDR2 YNNKEL (reference sequence). The CDR3 has 19 amino acids. The DNA of the CDR3 is TGTGCCCGCAGCCACGATTGGGGCGGGGGGCCCAGGTCCTACAATGAGCAGTTCTTC. Translating gives CARSHDWGGGPRSYNEQFF.

This clone was detected once. The chain has TRBV5-1 and TRBJ2-3; TRBD2 agrees at 7 bases. The CDR3 is 15 residues long. J lost 3 bases, V lost 0 bases, and 4 bases had no gene match. Looked up from germline, CDR1 is SGHRS and CDR2 is YFSETQ. The CDR3 spells CASSLEVGGTDTQYF. In DNA form, the CDR3 reads TGCGCCAGCAGCTTGGAGGTGGGGGGGACAGATACGCAGTATTTT. The full variable domain, in which reference TRBV5-1 and TRBJ2-3 provide the parts outside the CDR3, is KAGVTQTPRYLIKTRGQQVTLSCSPISGHRSVSWYQQTPGQGLQFLFEYFSETQRNKGNFPGRFSGRQFSNSRSEMNVSTLELGDSALYLCASSLEVGGTDTQYFGPGTRLTVL.

V is TRBV9 and J is TRBJ2-1; TRBD2 matches 12 bases. This CDR3 has 18 residues. Germline loops: CDR1 SGDLS, CDR2 YYNGEE. With V trimmed by 0 bases and J by 8 bases, 12 bases remained unmatched. The CDR3 DNA follows: TGTGCCAGCAGCGTAGCCCCTAGCGGGGGGGCCAAAAACTATGAGCAGTTCTTC. Translated: CASSVAPSGGAKNYEQFF.

This rearrangement joins TRBV3-1 (or the pseudogene TRBV3-2) to TRBJ1-1; TRBD1 might be the D (6 bases). CDR3 length equals 14 residues. Per germline, CDR1 LGHDT and CDR2 YNNKEL (reference sequence). V lost 1 base, J lost 2 bases, and 8 bases lay in between. The CDR3 here is CASSQGTVNTEAFF. Written as DNA, the CDR3 is TGTGCCAGCAGCCAAGGGACAGTTAACACTGAAGCTTTCTTT.

This clone was recorded once. J is TRBJ1-2 and V is TRBV30; maybe TRBD1 (5 bases). The length of the CDR3 is 16 residues. CDR1 GTSNPN and CDR2 SVGIG come from the germline V gene (reference sequence). V was shortened by 1 base and J by 2 bases, with 17 bases between the two germline ends. DNA of the CDR3: TGTGCCTGGAGTGCCGGACACAACTTAGGGAACTATGGCTACACCTTC. This translates into CAWSAGHNLGNYGYTF.

This chain joins TRBV29-1 and TRBJ1-1; possibly TRBD1 for D (6 bases). The CDR3 has 13 residues. Per the germline V gene, CDR1 is SQVTM and CDR2 is ANQGSEA. Trimming pared 6 bases from V and 5 bases from J, leaving 16 bases between. Here the CDR3 reads CSVQTGGGTEAFF. CDR3 sequence (DNA): TGCAGCGTCCAGACAGGCGGCGGGACTGAAGCTTTCTTT.

The gene calls are TRBV5-8 and TRBJ1-6, with 7 bases that match TRBD1. CDR3 length equals 15 residues. Germline assignment: CDR1 SGHTS and CDR2 YDEGEE. The V and J ends lost 2 bases and 8 bases, in that order; junction bases with no gene match: 7. The CDR3 is CASSLGTAYDSPLHF. CDR3 sequence (DNA): TGTGCCAGCAGCTTAGGGACAGCTTACGATTCACCCCTCCACTTT.

V usage is TRBV19 and J usage is TRBJ2-1; 7 bases align to TRBD1. The CDR3 loop spans 15 amino acids. The V gene end was trimmed by 6 bases and the J gene end by 4 bases; junction bases not matched to a gene: 9. CDR1 and CDR2 (germline): LNHDA, SQIVND (reference sequence). The CDR3 sequence: CASSLLQGSYNEQFF. In nucleotides, the CDR3 is TGTGCCAGTAGCCTACTACAGGGGTCATACAATGAGCAGTTCTTC.

The genes are TRBV7-2 and TRBJ2-2; D is perhaps TRBD2 (6 bases). This CDR3 comprises 14 residues. CDR1 is SGHTA, CDR2 FQGNSA, per germline. V was shortened by 6 bases and J by 2 bases, with 10 bases between the two germline ends. CDR3 sequence: CASRAGSNTGELFF. In DNA, the CDR3 is TGTGCCAGCAGGGCGGGGAGTAACACCGGGGAGCTGTTTTTT.

The chain couples TRBV28 to TRBJ1-2; 8 nucleotides match TRBD1. CDR3 length: 15 residues. V was clipped by 7 bases and J by 1 base; unmatched bases: 8. CDR1 is MDHEN, CDR2 SYDVKM, per germline. CDR3 sequence: CASTSLGQVNYGYTF. CDR3 nucleotide sequence: TGTGCCAGCACCTCTCTGGGACAGGTTAACTATGGCTACACCTTC.